Sequencing of this T cell receptor beta chain was carried out in a study of blood T cells in healthy people across ages. A second roughly 6 to 12 cycle PCR used barcoded and J-beta primers. TCRdb recomputed calls from the 5' RACE reads with MiXCR, one row per CDR3 protein. Of approximately 1.5 million distinct CDR3 sequences in the sample, around 36% were seen once. Trimming shortened V by 0 bases and J by 3 bases, and 18 bases separated the two germline ends. This CDR3 comprises 18 residues. Germline lookup yields CDR1 LNHNV and CDR2 YYDKDF (reference sequence). Whenever a sample was processed, at least 6.5 million PBMCs were isolated. Points from the study as a whole: Significant beta diversity loss was already apparent by age approximately 38, declining roughly linearly.

This clonotype was counted only a few times. Its antigen is undetermined. The sequence derives from a woman aged 25 to 39 in good health. This chain connects TRBV15 to TRBJ2-1, with D tentatively TRBD2 (5 bases). Source material: blood. The chain's CDR3 is CATSRDPASSPGYNEQFF. CDR3 coding DNA: TGTGCCACCAGCAGAGATCCGGCTAGCTCGCCGGGCTACAATGAGCAGTTCTTC. Full variable domain (remainder filled in from reference TRBV15 and TRBJ2-1): DAMVIQNPRYQVTQFGKPVTLSCSQTLNHNVMYWYQQKSSQAPKLLFHYYDKDFNNEADTPDNFQSRRPNTSFCFLDIRSPGLGDTAMYLCATSRDPASSPGYNEQFFGPGTRLTVL.